The rows below give T cell receptor beta chains drawn from one sample of a study of blood T cell repertoires in COVID-19. Sequencing used immunoSEQ multiplex PCR; TCRdb keeps in-frame clones, though not all of them. The sample lists under 250,000 clones; about nine tenths were seen once. Specimen: peripheral blood. Receptors originate from a man aged 55 to 70 with acute or convalescent COVID-19. Both conserved end residues are part of each CDR3. The D gene is left open where the match is weak. Clone size is shown for a subset of rows, as once, few, many or a class of expanded clone.

v_gene,d_gene,j_gene,abundance,CDR3nt,CDR3aa
TRBV3-1/TRBV3-2,NA,TRBJ2-2,NA,TGTGCCAGCAGCCCGGGAGTTCACACCGGGGAGCTGTTTTTT,CASSPGVHTGELFF
TRBV4-2,TRBD2,TRBJ2-2,NA,TGTGCCAGCAGCCCGGCCTCGGCGGGAGATTTTTTTGCCTACACCGGGGAGCTGTTTTTT,CASSPASAGDFFAYTGELFF
TRBV18,NA,TRBJ1-5,once,TGTGCCAGCTCATCCTTGGGAGGAGCCGCACCGGGTCAGCCCCAGCATTTT,CASSSLGGAAPGQPQHF
TRBV24-1,NA,TRBJ1-2,NA,TGTGCCACCAGTGGACAGCCAAGAAACTATGGCTACACCTTC,CATSGQPRNYGYTF
TRBV11-1,NA,TRBJ2-7,NA,TGTGCCAGCAGCTTACAGGGATACGAGCAGTACTTC,CASSLQGYEQYF
TRBV6-5,NA,TRBJ2-4,NA,TGTGCCAGCAGTAACGGACAGACTAAAAACATTCAGTACTTC,CASSNGQTKNIQYF
TRBV24-1,NA,TRBJ1-2,NA,TGTGCCACCAGTGATCCCTCTGGCTACACCTTC,CATSDPSGYTF
TRBV19,NA,TRBJ2-3,NA,TGTGCCAGTAGTATACTACACAGCAAGACAGATACGCAGTATTTT,CASSILHSKTDTQYF
TRBV19,TRBD2,TRBJ2-7,NA,TGTGCCAGTAGTATAGATGCGATTAGCGGGGACTACGAGCAGTACTTC,CASSIDAISGDYEQYF
TRBV20-1,NA,TRBJ1-1,NA,TGCAGTGTTACACCGCAGGCGGAAGCTTTCTTT,CSVTPQAEAFF
TRBV6-5,NA,TRBJ2-7,NA,TGTGCCAGCAGTTACGGAGGTGACCACTCCTACGAGCAGTACTTC,CASSYGGDHSYEQYF
TRBV7-2,NA,TRBJ1-5,NA,TGTGCCAGCAGCTGGGGAGTTAGCAATCAGCCCCAGCATTTT,CASSWGVSNQPQHF
TRBV11-2,NA,TRBJ1-3,NA,TGTGCCAGCAGCCTGGGGAGCTCTGGAAACACCATATATTTT,CASSLGSSGNTIYF
TRBV11-2,TRBD2,TRBJ2-7,NA,TGTGCCAGCAGTGGGGCTGCTAGCGGGACTCTCGAGCAGTACTTC,CASSGAASGTLEQYF
TRBV7-6,NA,TRBJ2-5,NA,TGTGCCAGCAGCTTAGATCATCGGGGTATGGGCCAAGAGACCCAGTACTTC,CASSLDHRGMGQETQYF
TRBV10-2,NA,TRBJ1-1,once,TGCGCCAGCAGTGAGGGCCAGTTGAACACTGAAGCTTTCTTT,CASSEGQLNTEAFF
TRBV5-5,NA,TRBJ1-1,few,TGTGCCAGCAGCGCCCAGGGAAACACTGAAGCTTTCTTT,CASSAQGNTEAFF
TRBV12-3/TRBV12-4,NA,TRBJ2-7,NA,TGTGCCAGCTCTGGAGGTGTTTGGGGCGAGCAGTACTTC,CASSGGVWGEQYF
TRBV19,NA,TRBJ1-4,NA,TGTGCCAGTAGTGTGGGACTCTTGGGCGAAAAACTGTTTTTT,CASSVGLLGEKLFF
TRBV7-2,TRBD1,TRBJ1-6,NA,TGTGCCAGCAGCGTCGACAGGGGAAATTCACCCCTCCACTTT,CASSVDRGNSPLHF
TRBV4-1,NA,TRBJ2-6,NA,TGCGCCAGCAGCCTCCTCCATCCTCCTCGGGACAATCCCTCTGGGGCCAACGTCCTGACTTTC,CASSLLHPPRDNPSGANVLTF
TRBV6-2/TRBV6-3,TRBD1,TRBJ1-2,NA,TGTGCCAGCAGTAAAGGGGGCGCAGGCTACACCTTC,CASSKGGAGYTF
TRBV30,TRBD1,TRBJ1-5,once,TGTGCCTGGAGTAGACAGGGCAGTCAGCCCCAGCATTTT,CAWSRQGSQPQHF
TRBV19,TRBD1,TRBJ1-1,NA,TGTGCCACTTCTTCGGGACAGTTGAACACTGAAGCTTTCTTT,CATSSGQLNTEAFF
TRBV6-2/TRBV6-3,TRBD1,TRBJ1-1,NA,TGTGCCAGCAGTTACTCCGACAGGGGGCTCGGCACTGAAGCTTTCTTT,CASSYSDRGLGTEAFF
TRBV5-1,NA,TRBJ1-3,once,TGCGCCAGCAGCTTGGGGCAAAGCTCTGGAAACACCATATATTTT,CASSLGQSSGNTIYF
TRBV2,NA,TRBJ1-1,NA,TGTGCCAGCAGTTTGGACAGAGGAGACACTGAAGCTTTCTTT,CASSLDRGDTEAFF
TRBV11-2,TRBD1,TRBJ2-1,NA,TGTGCCAGCAGCTTAGAGTTTGGGACAGGGGGCCGCAATGAGCAGTTCTTC,CASSLEFGTGGRNEQFF
TRBV5-5,NA,TRBJ2-7,NA,TGTGCCAGCAGCTTTCGCGCTGAAGACTACGAGCAGTACTTC,CASSFRAEDYEQYF
TRBV30,NA,TRBJ2-2,NA,TGTGCAGGGGATCAGGGGAAGGGGACCGGGGAGCTGTTTTTT,CAGDQGKGTGELFF
TRBV7-9,NA,TRBJ2-1,NA,TGTGCCAGCAGCTTAGGGGGGGTTGGCGGGACGCACAATGAGCAGTTCTTC,CASSLGGVGGTHNEQFF
TRBV19,TRBD1,TRBJ1-2,few,TGTGCCAGTAGTACCGGGACAGCCTTTAACTATGGCTACACCTTC,CASSTGTAFNYGYTF
TRBV19,NA,TRBJ1-3,NA,TGTGCCAGTAGCACAGGTAACTCTGGAAACACCATATATTTT,CASSTGNSGNTIYF
TRBV11-2,NA,TRBJ2-7,NA,TGTGCCAGCAGCTTAGGTGTCGGAGCCTTCTCCTACGAGCAGTACTTC,CASSLGVGAFSYEQYF
TRBV11-2,TRBD1,TRBJ2-2,NA,TGTGCCAGCAGCTGGGACAGGGAGGAAACCGGGGAGCTGTTTTTT,CASSWDREETGELFF
TRBV30,NA,TRBJ2-5,NA,TGTGCCTGGACAATAGGGGCTAGCGCTCAAGAGACCCAGTACTTC,CAWTIGASAQETQYF
TRBV5-8,NA,TRBJ2-7,NA,TGTGCCAGCCCGAGTTGGAGCTCCTACGAGCAGTACTTC,CASPSWSSYEQYF
TRBV5-1,TRBD1,TRBJ1-1,NA,TGCGCCAGCAGCACCCAGGGGGACACTGAAGCTTTCTTT,CASSTQGDTEAFF
TRBV5-6,TRBD1,TRBJ2-5,NA,TGTGCCAGCAGCTTCCCGACAGGGATTAACAAAGAGACCCAGTACTTC,CASSFPTGINKETQYF
TRBV29-1,NA,TRBJ1-2,once,TGCAGCGTCCTCAGAGAGGGACACCCAGTTAACTATGGCTACACCTTC,CSVLREGHPVNYGYTF
TRBV28,NA,TRBJ1-1,once,TGTGCCAGCAGTTTTATAAACGGAGGGGCTTTCTTT,CASSFINGGAFF
TRBV5-1,NA,TRBJ1-4,NA,TGCGCCAGCAGTCCCGGAGCGTTAAGCGCAACTAATGAAAAACTGTTTTTT,CASSPGALSATNEKLFF
TRBV30,NA,TRBJ1-3,few,TGTGCCTGGAATGGGGGGAAGACTGGAAACACCATATATTTT,CAWNGGKTGNTIYF